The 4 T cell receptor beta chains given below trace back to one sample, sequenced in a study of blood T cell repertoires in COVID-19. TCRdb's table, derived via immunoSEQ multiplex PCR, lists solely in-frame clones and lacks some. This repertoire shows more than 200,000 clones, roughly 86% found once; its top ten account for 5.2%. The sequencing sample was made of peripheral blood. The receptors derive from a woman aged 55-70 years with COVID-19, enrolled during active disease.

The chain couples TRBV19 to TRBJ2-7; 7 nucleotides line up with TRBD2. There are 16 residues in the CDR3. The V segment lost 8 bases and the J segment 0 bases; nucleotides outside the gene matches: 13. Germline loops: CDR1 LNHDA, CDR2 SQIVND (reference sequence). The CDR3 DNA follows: TGTGCCAGTGCCGTGCTCGGGGCGGGAGACTCCTACGAGCAGTACTTC. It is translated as CASAVLGAGDSYEQYF.

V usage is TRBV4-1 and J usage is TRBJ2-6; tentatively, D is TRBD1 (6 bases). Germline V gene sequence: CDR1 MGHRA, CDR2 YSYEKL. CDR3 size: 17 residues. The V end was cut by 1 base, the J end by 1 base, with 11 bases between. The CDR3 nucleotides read TGCGCCAGCAGCCAAGGGACAGTGAATTCTGGGGCCAACGTCCTGACTTTC. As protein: CASSQGTVNSGANVLTF.

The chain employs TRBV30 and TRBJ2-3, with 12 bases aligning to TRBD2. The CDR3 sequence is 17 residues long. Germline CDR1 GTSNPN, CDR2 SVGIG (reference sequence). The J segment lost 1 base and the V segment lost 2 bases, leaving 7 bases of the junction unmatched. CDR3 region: CAWSRLAGGPGTDTQYF. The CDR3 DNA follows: TGTGCCTGGAGTCGGCTAGCGGGAGGGCCGGGCACAGATACGCAGTATTTT.

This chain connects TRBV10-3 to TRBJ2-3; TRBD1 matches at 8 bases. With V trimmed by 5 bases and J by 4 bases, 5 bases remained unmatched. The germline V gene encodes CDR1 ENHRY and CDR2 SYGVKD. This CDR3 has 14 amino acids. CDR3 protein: CAISTDRGADTQYF. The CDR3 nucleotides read TGTGCCATCAGTACCGACAGGGGTGCAGATACGCAGTATTTT.